This T cell receptor beta chain was documented in a study of T-cell memory formation after mild COVID-19. Study outcomes and limitations: Chiefly within CM and EM were the contracting CD4+ clones; CD8+ ones were within EMRA. In pre-infection memory, a portion of responding clones appeared, which suggested that cross-reactive memory joined.

This clonotype was counted only a few times. Its antigen remains unknown. TCRdb analysed the 5' RACE reads with MiXCR anew, one entry per CDR3 protein. The profile shows more than 350,000 distinct CDR3 sequences, approximately 15% of them singletons. Trimming removed 3 bases from V and 0 bases from J, with 18 bases in between. The CDR3 contains 17 residues. Per germline, CDR1 SGHRS and CDR2 YFSETQ. The chain carries TRBV5-1 and TRBJ1-1, with D tentatively TRBD1 (5 bases). The clonotype was recovered from a man younger than 35 who had mild COVID-19 (a few samples of this study predate the infection). Cell type and time point are not known. Sequencing input: PBMCs or a T cell subset sorted from them (not recorded which). The CDR3 bases are TGCGCCAGCAGCTGGGGCCCATCGGTGGGAATGAACACTGAAGCTTTCTTT. Translation gives CASSWGPSVGMNTEAFF.